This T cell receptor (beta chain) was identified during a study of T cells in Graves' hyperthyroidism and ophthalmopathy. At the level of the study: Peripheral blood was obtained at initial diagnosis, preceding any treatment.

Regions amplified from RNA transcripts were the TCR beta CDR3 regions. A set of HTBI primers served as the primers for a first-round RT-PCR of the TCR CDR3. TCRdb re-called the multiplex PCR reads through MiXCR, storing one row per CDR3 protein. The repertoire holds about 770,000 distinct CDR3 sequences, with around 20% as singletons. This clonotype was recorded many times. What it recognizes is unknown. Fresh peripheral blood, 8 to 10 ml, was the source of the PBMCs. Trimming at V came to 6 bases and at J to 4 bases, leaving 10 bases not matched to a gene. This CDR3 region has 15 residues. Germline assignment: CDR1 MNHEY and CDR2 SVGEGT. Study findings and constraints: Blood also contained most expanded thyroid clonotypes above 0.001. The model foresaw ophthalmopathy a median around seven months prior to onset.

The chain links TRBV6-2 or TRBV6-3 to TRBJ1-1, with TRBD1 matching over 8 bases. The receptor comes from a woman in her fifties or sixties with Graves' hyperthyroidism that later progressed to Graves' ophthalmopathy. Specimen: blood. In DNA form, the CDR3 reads TGTGCCAGCAGGACGCCTGGACAGGGAGGCACTGAAGCTTTCTTT. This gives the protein CASRTPGQGGTEAFF.